Sequencing of this T cell receptor beta chain was carried out in a study of T-cell reconstitution after alpha-beta-depleted transplantation in children. Trimming cost V 2 bases and J 8 bases, with 22 bases left between them. Germline CDR1 reads SGHRS; CDR2 reads YFSETQ. CDR3 size: 17 residues. The authors prepared the TCRbeta library with unique molecular identifiers. In TCRdb, the PCR reads were re-called with MiXCR into one record per CDR3 protein. The sample includes about 400,000 distinct CDR3 sequences, just over 20% of them seen just once. This material consisted of PBMCs from the stem cell graft donor, taken from the stem cell graft. This receptor was obtained from a human donor who donated a stem cell graft to a child with acute myeloid leukemia. The genes are TRBV5-1 and TRBJ1-4; D is perhaps TRBD1 (6 bases). Here the CDR3 DNA reads TGCGCCAGCAGCTTACAGGGCCTTGATCCGATCGGGGAAAAACTGTTTTTT. Its protein is CASSLQGLDPIGEKLFF. The full variable domain, its missing parts supplied by reference TRBV5-1 and TRBJ1-4, is KAGVTQTPRYLIKTRGQQVTLSCSPISGHRSVSWYQQTPGQGLQFLFEYFSETQRNKGNFPGRFSGRQFSNSRSEMNVSTLELGDSALYLCASSLQGLDPIGEKLFFGSGTQLSVL.